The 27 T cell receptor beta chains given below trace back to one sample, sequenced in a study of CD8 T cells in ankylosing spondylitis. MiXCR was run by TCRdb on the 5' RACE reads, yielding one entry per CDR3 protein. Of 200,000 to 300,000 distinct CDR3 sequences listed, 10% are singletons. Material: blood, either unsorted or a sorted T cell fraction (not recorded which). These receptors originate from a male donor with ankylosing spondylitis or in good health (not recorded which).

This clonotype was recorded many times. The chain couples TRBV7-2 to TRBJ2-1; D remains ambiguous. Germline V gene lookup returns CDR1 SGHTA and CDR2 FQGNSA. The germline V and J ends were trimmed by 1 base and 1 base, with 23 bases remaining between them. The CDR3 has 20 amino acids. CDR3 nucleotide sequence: TGTGCCAGCAGCTTAGGGCGCCCCACTTTGCCTGGGTCATCCTACAATGAGCAGTTCTTC. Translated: CASSLGRPTLPGSSYNEQFF.

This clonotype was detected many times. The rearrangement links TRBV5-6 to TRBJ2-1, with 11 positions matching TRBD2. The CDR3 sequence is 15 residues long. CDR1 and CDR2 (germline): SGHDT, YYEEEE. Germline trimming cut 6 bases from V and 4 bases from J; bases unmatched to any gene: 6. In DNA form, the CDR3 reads TGTGCCAGCAAAATAGCGGGAGGGGTTTACAATGAGCAGTTCTTC. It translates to CASKIAGGVYNEQFF.

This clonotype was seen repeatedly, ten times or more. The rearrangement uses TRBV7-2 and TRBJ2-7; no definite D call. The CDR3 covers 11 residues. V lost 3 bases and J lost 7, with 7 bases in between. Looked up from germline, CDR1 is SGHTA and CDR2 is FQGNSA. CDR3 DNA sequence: TGTGCCAGCAGCTTGGTTAGGGAGCAGTACTTC. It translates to CASSLVREQYF.

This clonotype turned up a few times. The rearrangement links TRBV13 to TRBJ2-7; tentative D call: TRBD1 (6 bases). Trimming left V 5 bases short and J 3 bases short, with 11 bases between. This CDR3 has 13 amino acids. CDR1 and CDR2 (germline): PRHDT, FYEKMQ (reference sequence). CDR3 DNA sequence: TGTGCCAGCAGCCGACAGGAGCTCTACGAGCAGTACTTC. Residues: CASSRQELYEQYF.

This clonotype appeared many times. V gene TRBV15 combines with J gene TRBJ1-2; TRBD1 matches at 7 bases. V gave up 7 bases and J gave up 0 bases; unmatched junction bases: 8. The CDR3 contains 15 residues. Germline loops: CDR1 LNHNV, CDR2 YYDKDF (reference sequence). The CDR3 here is CATKSPGTANYGYTF. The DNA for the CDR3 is TGTGCCACCAAGTCCCCCGGGACAGCTAACTATGGCTACACCTTC.

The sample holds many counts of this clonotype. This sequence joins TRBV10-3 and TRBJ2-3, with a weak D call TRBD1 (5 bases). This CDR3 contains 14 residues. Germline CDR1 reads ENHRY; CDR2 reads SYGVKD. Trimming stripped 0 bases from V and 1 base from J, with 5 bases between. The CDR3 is CAISESTGTDTQYF. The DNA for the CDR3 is TGTGCCATCAGTGAGTCGACAGGCACAGATACGCAGTATTTT.

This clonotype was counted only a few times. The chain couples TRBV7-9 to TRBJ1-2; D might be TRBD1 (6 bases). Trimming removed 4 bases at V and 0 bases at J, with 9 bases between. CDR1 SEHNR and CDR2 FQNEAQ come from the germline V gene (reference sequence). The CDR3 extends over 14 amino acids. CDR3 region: CASSSTGSNYGYTF. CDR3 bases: TGTGCCAGCAGCTCGACAGGTTCTAACTATGGCTACACCTTC.

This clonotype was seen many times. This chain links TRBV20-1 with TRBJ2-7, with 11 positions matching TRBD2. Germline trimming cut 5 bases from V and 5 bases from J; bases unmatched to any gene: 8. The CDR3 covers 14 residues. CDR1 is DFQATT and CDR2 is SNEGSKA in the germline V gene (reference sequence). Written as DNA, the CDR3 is TGCAGTGCTGCTCTTAGCGGGGGGGCCAACGAGCAGTACTTC. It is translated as CSAALSGGANEQYF.

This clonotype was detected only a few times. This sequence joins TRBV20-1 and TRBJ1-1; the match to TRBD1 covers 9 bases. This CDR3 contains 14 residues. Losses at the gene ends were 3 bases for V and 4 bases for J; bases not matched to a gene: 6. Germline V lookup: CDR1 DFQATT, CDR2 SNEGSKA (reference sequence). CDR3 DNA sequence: TGCAGTGCTAGGTTGACAGGGGGGAGCACTGAAGCTTTCTTT. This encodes CSARLTGGSTEAFF.

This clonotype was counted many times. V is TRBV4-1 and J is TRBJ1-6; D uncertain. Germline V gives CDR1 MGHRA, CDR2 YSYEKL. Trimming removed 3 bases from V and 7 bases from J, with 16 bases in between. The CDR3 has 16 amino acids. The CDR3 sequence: CASSQFPAGNNSPLHF. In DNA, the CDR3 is TGCGCCAGCAGCCAGTTTCCAGCGGGCAACAATTCACCCCTCCACTTT.

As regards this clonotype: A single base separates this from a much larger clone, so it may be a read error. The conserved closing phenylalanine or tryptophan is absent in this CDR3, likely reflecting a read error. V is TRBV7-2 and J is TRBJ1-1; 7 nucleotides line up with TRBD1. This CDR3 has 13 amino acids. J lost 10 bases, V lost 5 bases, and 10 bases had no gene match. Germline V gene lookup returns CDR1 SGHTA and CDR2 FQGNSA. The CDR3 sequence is CASSVDRVRGAFL. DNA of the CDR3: TGTGCCAGCAGCGTCGACAGGGTTAGAGGAGCTTTCTTA.

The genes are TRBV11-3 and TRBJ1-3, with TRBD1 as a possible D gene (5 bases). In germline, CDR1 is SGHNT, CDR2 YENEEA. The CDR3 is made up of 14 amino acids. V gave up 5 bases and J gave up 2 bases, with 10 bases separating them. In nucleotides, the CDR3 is TGTGCCAGCAGCCCAGGGTCGACTGGAAACACCATATATTTT. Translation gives CASSPGSTGNTIYF.

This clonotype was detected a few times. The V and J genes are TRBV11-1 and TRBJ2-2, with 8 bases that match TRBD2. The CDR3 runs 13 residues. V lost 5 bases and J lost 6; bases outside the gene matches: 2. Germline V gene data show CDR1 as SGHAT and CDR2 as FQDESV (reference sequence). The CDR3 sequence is CASSQTSAGELFF. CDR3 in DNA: TGTGCCAGCAGCCAGACTAGCGCCGGGGAGCTGTTTTTT.

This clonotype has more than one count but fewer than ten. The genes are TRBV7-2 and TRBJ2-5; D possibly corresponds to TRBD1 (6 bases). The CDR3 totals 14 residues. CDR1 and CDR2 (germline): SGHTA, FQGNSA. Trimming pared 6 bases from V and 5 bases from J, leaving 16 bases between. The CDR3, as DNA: TGTGCCAGCAGTTCACGACAGGTCTTGGAGACCCAGTACTTC. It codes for CASSSRQVLETQYF.

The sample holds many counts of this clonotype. The CDR3 DNA sequence: TGCGCCAGCAGCTTTCAGGGTAGCTCCTATGGCTACACCTTC. Translation: CASSFQGSSYGYTF. This chain uses TRBV5-1 with TRBJ1-2, with a tentative D call TRBD1 (5 bases). Germline V gives CDR1 SGHRS, CDR2 YFSETQ. This CDR3 has 14 residues. Deletions cut 2 bases from V and 4 bases from J, with 12 bases between.

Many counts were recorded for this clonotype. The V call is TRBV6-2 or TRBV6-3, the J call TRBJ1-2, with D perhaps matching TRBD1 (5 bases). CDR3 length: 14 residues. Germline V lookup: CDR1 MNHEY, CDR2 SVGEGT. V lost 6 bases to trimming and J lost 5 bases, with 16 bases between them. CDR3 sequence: CASRNPGRTYGYTF. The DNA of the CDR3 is TGTGCCAGCAGAAACCCGGGACGGACTTATGGCTACACCTTC.

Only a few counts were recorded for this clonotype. The DNA for the CDR3 is TGTGCCAGCAGCTTAGTCAGGGCCAGGGACACTGAAGCTTTCTTT. This codes for CASSLVRARDTEAFF. The genes are TRBV11-1 and TRBJ1-1, with a weak D call TRBD1 (5 bases). This CDR3 is 15 amino acids long. The ends were cut back, 1 base at V and 3 bases at J, with 12 bases in the middle. Germline CDR1 reads SGHAT; CDR2 reads FQDESV (reference sequence).

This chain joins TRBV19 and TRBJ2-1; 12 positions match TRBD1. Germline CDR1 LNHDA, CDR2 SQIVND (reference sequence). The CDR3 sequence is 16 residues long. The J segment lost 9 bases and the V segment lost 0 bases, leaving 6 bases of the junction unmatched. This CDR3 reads CASSIEGTGGKSEQFF. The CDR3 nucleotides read TGTGCCAGTAGTATAGAAGGGACAGGGGGCAAGAGTGAGCAGTTCTTC.

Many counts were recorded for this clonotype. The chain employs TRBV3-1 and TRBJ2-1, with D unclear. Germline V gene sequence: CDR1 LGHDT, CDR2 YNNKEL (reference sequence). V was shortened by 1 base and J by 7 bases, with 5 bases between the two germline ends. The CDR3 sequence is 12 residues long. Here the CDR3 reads CASSQVRNEQFF. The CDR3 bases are TGTGCCAGCAGCCAAGTAAGAAATGAGCAGTTCTTC.

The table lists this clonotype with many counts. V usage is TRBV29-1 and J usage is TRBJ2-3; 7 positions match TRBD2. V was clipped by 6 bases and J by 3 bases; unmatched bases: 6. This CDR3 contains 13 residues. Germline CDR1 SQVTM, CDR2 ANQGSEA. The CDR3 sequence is CSVRGGGTDTQYF. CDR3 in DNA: TGCAGCGTGCGTGGGGGGGGTACAGATACGCAGTATTTT.

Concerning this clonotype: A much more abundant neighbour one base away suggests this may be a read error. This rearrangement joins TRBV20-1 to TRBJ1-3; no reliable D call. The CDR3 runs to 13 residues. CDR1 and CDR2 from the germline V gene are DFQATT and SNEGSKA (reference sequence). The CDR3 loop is CSARPRAGNSIYF. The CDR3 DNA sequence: TGCAGTGCTCGGCCGAGGGCCGGAAACAGCATATATTTT.

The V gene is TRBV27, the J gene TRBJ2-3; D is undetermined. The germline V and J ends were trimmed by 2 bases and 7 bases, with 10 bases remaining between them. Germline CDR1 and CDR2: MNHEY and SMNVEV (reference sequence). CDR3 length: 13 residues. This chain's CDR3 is CASSLRPINTQYF. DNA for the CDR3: TGTGCCAGCAGTTTAAGACCGATTAATACGCAGTATTTT.

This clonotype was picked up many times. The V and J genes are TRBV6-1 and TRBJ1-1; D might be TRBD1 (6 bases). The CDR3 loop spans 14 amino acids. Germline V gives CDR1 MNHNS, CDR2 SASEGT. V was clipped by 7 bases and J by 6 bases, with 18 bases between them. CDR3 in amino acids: CASTYSRGAAEAFF. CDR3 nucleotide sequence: TGTGCCAGCACCTATTCTCGGGGGGCCGCTGAAGCTTTCTTT.

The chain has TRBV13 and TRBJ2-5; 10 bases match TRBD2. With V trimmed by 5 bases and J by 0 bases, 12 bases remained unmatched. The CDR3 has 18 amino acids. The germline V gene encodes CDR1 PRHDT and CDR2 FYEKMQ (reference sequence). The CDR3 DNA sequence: TGTGCCAGCAGCCCCGGGCTCCGGACTAGCGGATACCAAGAGACCCAGTACTTC. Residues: CASSPGLRTSGYQETQYF. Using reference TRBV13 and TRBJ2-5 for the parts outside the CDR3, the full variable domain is AAGVIQSPRHLIKEKRETATLKCYPIPRHDTVYWYQQGPGQDPQFLISFYEKMQSDKGSIPDRFSAQQFSDYHSELNMSSLELGDSALYFCASSPGLRTSGYQETQYFGPGTRLLVL.

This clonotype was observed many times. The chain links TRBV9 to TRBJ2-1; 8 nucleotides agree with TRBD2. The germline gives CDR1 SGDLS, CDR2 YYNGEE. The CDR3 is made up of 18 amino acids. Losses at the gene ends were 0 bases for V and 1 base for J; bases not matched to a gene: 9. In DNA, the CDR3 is TGTGCCAGCAGCGTAGTGGCGAGCGGGGGCCCATCCTACAATGAGCAGTTCTTC. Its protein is CASSVVASGGPSYNEQFF.

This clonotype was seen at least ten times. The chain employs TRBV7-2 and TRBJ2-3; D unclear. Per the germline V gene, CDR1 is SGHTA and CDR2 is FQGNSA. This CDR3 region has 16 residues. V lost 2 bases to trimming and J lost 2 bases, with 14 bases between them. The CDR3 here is CASSLLLSSVTDTQYF. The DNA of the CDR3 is TGTGCCAGCAGCTTATTACTATCCAGCGTCACAGATACGCAGTATTTT.

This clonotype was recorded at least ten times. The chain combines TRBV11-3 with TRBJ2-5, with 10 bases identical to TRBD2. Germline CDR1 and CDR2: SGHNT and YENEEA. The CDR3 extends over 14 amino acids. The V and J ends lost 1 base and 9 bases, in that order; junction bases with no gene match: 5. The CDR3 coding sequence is TGTGCCAGCAGCTTAGGAGCTAGCGGGGGTCCCCAGTACTTC. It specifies CASSLGASGGPQYF.